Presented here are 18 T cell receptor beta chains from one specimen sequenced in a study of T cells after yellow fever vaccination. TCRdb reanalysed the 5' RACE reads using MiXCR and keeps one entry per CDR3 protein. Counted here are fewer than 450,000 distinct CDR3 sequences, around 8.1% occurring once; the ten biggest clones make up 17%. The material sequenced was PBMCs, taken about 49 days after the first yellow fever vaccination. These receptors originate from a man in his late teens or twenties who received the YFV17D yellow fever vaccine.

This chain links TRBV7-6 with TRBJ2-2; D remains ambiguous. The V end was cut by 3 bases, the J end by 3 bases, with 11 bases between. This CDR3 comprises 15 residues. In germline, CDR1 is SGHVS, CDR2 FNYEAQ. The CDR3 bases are TGTGCCAGCAGCTTCTGGGTTGGAGACACCGGGGAGCTGTTTTTT. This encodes CASSFWVGDTGELFF.

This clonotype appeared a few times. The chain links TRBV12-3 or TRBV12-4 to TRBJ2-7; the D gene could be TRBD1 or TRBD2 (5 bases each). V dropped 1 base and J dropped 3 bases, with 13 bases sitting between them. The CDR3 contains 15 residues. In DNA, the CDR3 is TGTGCCAGCAGTTTAGATCGCAGGGCGGGCTACGAGCAGTACTTC. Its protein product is CASSLDRRAGYEQYF.

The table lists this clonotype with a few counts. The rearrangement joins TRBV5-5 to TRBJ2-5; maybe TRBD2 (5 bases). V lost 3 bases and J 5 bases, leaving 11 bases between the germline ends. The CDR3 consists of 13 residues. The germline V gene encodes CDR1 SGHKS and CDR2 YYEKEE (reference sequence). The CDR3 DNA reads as TGTGCCAGCAGCTCCCCGGGGTCCGAGACCCAGTACTTC. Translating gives CASSSPGSETQYF.

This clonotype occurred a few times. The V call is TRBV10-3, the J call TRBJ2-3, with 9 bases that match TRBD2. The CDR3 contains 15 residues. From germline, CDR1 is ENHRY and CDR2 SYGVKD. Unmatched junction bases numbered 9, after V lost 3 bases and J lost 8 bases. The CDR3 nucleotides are TGTGCCATCAGTGAAAGCCTTCTAGCGGGAATTACGCAGTATTTT. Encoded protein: CAISESLLAGITQYF.

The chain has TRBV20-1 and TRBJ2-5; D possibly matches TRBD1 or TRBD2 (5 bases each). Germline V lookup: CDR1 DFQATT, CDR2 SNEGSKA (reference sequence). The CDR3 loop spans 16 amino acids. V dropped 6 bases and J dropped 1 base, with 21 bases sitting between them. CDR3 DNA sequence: TGCAGTGCCTCCCCCCCCGATGGGGGACGCCAAGAGACCCAGTACTTC. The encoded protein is CSASPPDGGRQETQYF.

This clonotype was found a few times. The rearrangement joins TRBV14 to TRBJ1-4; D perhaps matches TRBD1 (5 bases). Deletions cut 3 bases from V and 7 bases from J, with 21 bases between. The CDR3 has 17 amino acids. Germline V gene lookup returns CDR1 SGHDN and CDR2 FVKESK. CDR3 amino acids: CASSQSRQTLRPEKLFF. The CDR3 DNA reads TGTGCCAGCAGCCAGAGCCGACAGACCCTGAGGCCTGAAAAACTGTTTTTT.

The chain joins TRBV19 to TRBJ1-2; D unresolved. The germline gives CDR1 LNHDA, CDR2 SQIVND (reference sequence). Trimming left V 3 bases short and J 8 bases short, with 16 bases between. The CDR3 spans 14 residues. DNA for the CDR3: TGTGCCAGTAGTATCGTTAGCGCGCGGAGGGGCTACACCTTC. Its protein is CASSIVSARRGYTF.

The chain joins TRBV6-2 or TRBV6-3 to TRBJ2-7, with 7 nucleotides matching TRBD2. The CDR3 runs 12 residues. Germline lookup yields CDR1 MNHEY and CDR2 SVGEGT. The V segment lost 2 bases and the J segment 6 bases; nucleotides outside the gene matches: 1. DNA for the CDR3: TGTGCCAGCAGTTACGGGGGGGGCGAGCAGTACTTC. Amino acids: CASSYGGGEQYF.

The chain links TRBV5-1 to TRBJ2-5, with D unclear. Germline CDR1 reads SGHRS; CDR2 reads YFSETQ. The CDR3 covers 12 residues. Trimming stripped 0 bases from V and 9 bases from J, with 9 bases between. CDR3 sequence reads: CASSLEWEAQYF. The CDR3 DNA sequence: TGCGCCAGCAGCTTGGAGTGGGAAGCCCAGTACTTC.

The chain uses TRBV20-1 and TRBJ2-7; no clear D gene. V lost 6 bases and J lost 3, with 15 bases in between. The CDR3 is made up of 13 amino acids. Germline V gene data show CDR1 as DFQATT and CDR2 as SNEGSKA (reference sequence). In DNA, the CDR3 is TGCAGTGCCGCCGAGGATCTTCTCTACGAGCAGTACTTC. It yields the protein CSAAEDLLYEQYF.

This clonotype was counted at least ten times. DNA for the CDR3: TGTGCCAGCAGCTTAGCGGTGGGGTGGACCTACGAGCAGTACGTC. The encoded protein is CASSLAVGWTYEQYV. The chain carries TRBV7-6 and TRBJ2-7; no clear D. The CDR3 spans 15 residues. Germline-derived CDR1 and CDR2 are SGHVS and FNYEAQ. Trimming removed 0 bases at V and 2 bases at J, with 11 bases between.

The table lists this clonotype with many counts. The CDR3 nucleotides are TGTGCCAGCAGCCTATGGACGGCGGCGGGCAATCAGCCCCAGCATTTT. It encodes CASSLWTAAGNQPQHF. The V gene is TRBV7-9, the J gene TRBJ1-5; D not certain. The CDR3 consists of 16 residues. The ends were cut back, 5 bases at V and 2 bases at J, with 16 bases in the middle. Germline CDR1 and CDR2: SEHNR and FQNEAQ (reference sequence).

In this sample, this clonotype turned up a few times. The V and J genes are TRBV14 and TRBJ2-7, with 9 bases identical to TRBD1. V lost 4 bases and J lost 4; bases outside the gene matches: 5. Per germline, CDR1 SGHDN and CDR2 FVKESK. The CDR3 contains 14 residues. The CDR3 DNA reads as TGTGCCAGCAGCCCTTACAGGGGGCGATACGAGCAGTACTTC. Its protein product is CASSPYRGRYEQYF. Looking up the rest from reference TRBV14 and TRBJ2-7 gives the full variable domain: EAGVTQFPSHSVIEKGQTVTLRCDPISGHDNLYWYRRVMGKEIKFLLHFVKESKQDESGMPNNRFLAERTGGTYSTLKVQPAELEDSGVYFCASSPYRGRYEQYFGPGTRLTVT.

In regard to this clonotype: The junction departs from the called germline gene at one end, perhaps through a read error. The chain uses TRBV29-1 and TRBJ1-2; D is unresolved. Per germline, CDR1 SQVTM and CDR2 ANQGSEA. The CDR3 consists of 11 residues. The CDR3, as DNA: TGCAGCCTTGATGAGGGCTATGGCTACACCTTC. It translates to CSLDEGYGYTF.

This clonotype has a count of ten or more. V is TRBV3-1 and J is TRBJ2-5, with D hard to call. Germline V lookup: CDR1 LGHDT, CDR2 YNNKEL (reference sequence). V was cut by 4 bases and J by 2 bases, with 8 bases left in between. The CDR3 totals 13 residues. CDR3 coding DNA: TGTGCCAGCAGCCCGATCGGGCAAGAGACCCAGTACTTC. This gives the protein CASSPIGQETQYF.

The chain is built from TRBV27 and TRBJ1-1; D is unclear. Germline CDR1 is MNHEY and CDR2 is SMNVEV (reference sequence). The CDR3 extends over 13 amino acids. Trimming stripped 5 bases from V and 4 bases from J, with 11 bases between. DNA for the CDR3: TGTGCCAGCAGTCCTTGGCAGAGCACTGAAGCTTTCTTT. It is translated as CASSPWQSTEAFF.

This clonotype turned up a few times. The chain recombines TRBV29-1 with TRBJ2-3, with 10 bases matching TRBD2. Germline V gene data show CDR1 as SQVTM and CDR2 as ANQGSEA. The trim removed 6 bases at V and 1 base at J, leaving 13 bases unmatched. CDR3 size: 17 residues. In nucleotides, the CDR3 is TGCAGCGTACGCCCTCCCTCCAGCGGGAGGGGCACAGATACGCAGTATTTT. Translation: CSVRPPSSGRGTDTQYF.

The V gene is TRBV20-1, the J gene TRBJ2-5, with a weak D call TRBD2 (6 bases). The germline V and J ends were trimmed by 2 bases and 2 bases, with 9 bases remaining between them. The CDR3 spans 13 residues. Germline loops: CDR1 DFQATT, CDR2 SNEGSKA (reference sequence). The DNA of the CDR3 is TGCAGTGCTAGAAGCCGGGGGCAAGAGACCCAGTACTTC. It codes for CSARSRGQETQYF.